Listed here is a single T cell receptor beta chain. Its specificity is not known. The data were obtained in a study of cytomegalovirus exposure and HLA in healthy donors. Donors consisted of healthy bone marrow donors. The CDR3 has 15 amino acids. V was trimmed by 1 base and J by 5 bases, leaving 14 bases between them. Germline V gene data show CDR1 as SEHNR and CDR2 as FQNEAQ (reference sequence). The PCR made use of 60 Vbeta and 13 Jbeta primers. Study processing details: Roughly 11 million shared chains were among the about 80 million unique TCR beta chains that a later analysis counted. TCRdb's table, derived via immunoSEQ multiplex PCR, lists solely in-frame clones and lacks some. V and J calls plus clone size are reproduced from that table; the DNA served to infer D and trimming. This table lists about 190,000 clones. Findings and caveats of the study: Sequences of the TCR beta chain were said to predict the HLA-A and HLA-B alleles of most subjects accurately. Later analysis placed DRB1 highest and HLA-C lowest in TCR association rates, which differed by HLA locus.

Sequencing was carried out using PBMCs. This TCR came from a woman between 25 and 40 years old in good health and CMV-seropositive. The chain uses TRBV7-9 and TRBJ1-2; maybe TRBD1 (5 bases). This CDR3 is CASSLGPGLQYGYTF. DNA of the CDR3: TGTGCCAGCAGCTTAGGTCCGGGACTGCAGTATGGCTACACCTTC.